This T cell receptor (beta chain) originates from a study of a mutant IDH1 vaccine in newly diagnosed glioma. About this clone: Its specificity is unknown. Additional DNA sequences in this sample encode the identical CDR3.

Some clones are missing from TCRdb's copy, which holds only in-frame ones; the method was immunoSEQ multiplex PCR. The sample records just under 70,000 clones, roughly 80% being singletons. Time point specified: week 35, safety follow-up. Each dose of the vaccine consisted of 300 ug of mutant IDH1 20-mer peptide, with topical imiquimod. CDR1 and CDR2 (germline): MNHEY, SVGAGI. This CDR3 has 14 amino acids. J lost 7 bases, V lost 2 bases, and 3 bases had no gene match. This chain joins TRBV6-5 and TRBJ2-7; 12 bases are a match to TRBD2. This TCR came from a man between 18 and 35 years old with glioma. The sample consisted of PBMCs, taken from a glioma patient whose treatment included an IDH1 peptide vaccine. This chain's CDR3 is CASSYGLAGGEQYF. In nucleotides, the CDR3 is TGTGCCAGCAGTTACGGGCTAGCGGGAGGGGAGCAGTACTTC.